This T cell receptor (beta chain) was found in a study of response to subunit inactivated influenza vaccine. General study results and limits: Authors suggested that a seasonal influenza vaccination recruits few new T cells each time.

The CDR3 spans 16 residues. V lost 1 base to trimming and J lost 2 bases, with 13 bases between them. From germline, CDR1 is SGHVS and CDR2 FQNEAQ. A single record per CDR3 protein comes from TCRdb applying MiXCR to the RT-PCR reads. This table has a few hundred thousand distinct CDR3 sequences, 11% to 15% appearing once. With respect to this clonotype: The antigen is not known.

This clonotype originated in a man aged 45 to 65 who received an inactivated influenza vaccine. The rearrangement joins TRBV7-8 to TRBJ2-3; D is unresolved. The sample here was PBMCs from blood, taken 12 days after vaccination. CDR3 bases: TGTGCCAGCAGCTTAGGGTATAGTATCAACACAGATACGCAGTATTTT. This sequence encodes CASSLGYSINTDTQYF.